This is a list of T cell receptor beta chains from one sample in a study of response to subunit inactivated influenza vaccine. TCRdb fed the RT-PCR reads into MiXCR, producing one record per CDR3 protein. Of some 800,000 distinct CDR3 sequences in the sample, 20% to 25% were seen once. Sample: PBMCs from blood, taken about 5 days after vaccination. The source of these receptors is a man aged 50-60 years who received an inactivated influenza vaccine. Both conserved end residues are part of each CDR3. Each record gives: clone size, J gene, V gene, D gene, CDR3 DNA, CDR3 protein. A D gene is named only where the DNA matches it firmly. Clone sizes are given selectively: once, few, many, or a class where the clone is expanded.

. TRBJ1-1 TRBV28 TRBD1 TGTGCCAGCAGTTTCAGGGGGCCCGGCGGAGCTTTCTTT CASSFRGPGGAFF
. TRBJ2-1 TRBV4-2 . TGTGCCAGCAGCCGGGAAAGAACAGGGCTGCGTGAGCAGTTCTTC CASSRERTGLREQFF
. TRBJ2-7 TRBV12-3/TRBV12-4 TRBD2 TGTGCCAGCAGTTTTGCTAGCGGGGGAAACTACGAGCAGTACTTC CASSFASGGNYEQYF
. TRBJ2-7 TRBV20-1 . TGCAGTGGAGCAGGGGACTACGAGCAGTACTTC CSGAGDYEQYF
. TRBJ2-5 TRBV28 . TGTGCCAGCAGTCCCGTCTCTTTTCGGGGCGGGGAGACCCAGTACTTC CASSPVSFRGGETQYF
few TRBJ1-2 TRBV14 . TGTGCCAGCAGTTCAACAATACGGGACGTACGAGGCTACACCTTC CASSSTIRDVRGYTF
. TRBJ2-7 TRBV15 . TGTGCCACCAGCAGAGAGTCCAGGGGTGGCTACGAGCAGTACTTC CATSRESRGGYEQYF
few TRBJ1-1 TRBV5-1 . TGCGCCAGCAGCAAACAGCATTCGAACACTGAAGCTTTCTTT CASSKQHSNTEAFF
. TRBJ1-2 TRBV30 . TGTGCCTGGAGGGAATGGGGGGAAGACTACGGCTACACCTTC CAWREWGEDYGYTF
. TRBJ1-6 TRBV5-1 . TGCGCCAGCAGGGTATTGACAGATTCACCCCTCCACTTT CASRVLTDSPLHF
. TRBJ2-7 TRBV18 . TGTGCCAGCTCACTGACAGGAGGAGGCGACGAGCAGTACTTC CASSLTGGGDEQYF
. TRBJ2-5 TRBV7-6 TRBD2 TGTGCCAGCACCCAAGCGGGGGGGCTTCAAGAGACCCAGTACTTC CASTQAGGLQETQYF
few TRBJ2-7 TRBV15 TRBD1 TGTGCCACCAGTTGGGGACAGGGTAAGGACGAGCAGTACTTC CATSWGQGKDEQYF
once TRBJ2-5 TRBV20-1 . TGCAGTGCTAGACGGGGGGCGGAGGAGACCCAGTACTTC CSARRGAEETQYF
. TRBJ1-6 TRBV3-1 . TGTGCCAGCAGCCAAGATATGGCGGGGGCCACCACCCTCCACTTT CASSQDMAGATTLHF
. TRBJ2-7 TRBV7-9 . TGTGCCAGCAGCTTCGACAGTCTCGAGCAGTACTTC CASSFDSLEQYF
few TRBJ2-3 TRBV7-9 . TGTGCCAGCAGCTTGTCCGGTATTGAGGGCGATACGCAGTATTTT CASSLSGIEGDTQYF
. TRBJ2-2 TRBV7-9 . TGTGCCAGCAGCTTAGTGGAGTATTCCCCTACCGGGGAGCTGTTTTTT CASSLVEYSPTGELFF
. TRBJ2-5 TRBV20-1 TRBD1 TGCAGTGTGGTGGGACAGCAAGAGACCCAGTACTTC CSVVGQQETQYF
. TRBJ2-2 TRBV11-2 . TGTGCCAGCAGCTTAGTATTGCTTCGGCGAGGGGTCCCCGGGGAGCTGTTTTTT CASSLVLLRRGVPGELFF
many TRBJ2-4 TRBV20-1 TRBD2 TGCAGTGCGGAGACTAGCGGGAGAGGGGACATTCAGTACTTC CSAETSGRGDIQYF
. TRBJ2-1 TRBV30 . TGTGCCTGGAGTCCCGCGCCCAATGAGCAGTTCTTC CAWSPAPNEQFF
. TRBJ2-5 TRBV3-1 . TGTGCCAGCAGCCAAGTAAGACGATGGGGCGAGACCCAGTACTTC CASSQVRRWGETQYF
. TRBJ2-7 TRBV20-1 TRBD2 TGCAGTGCTAGAGATCCCCGGGGTAGCGGGTCCCCCTACGAGCAGTACTTC CSARDPRGSGSPYEQYF
. TRBJ2-7 TRBV2 . TGTGCCAGCAGTGAGAGGGGACAAGCGGGGGAGCAGTACTTC CASSERGQAGEQYF
few TRBJ2-6 TRBV20-1 . TGCAGTGCCCCGGACACCACCTCTGGGGCCAACGTCCTGACTTTC CSAPDTTSGANVLTF
. TRBJ2-1 TRBV12-3/TRBV12-4 TRBD2 TGTGCCAGCAGGTTTGCGGGGGATGAGCAGTTCTTC CASRFAGDEQFF
. TRBJ2-7 TRBV12-3/TRBV12-4 TRBD1 TGTGCCAGCAGTAGGGGGCTCGAGCAGTACTTC CASSRGLEQYF
few TRBJ2-4 TRBV7-2 TRBD2 TGTGCCAGCAGCCCGGGACTAGCGGTTATAGCCAAAAACATTCAGTACTTC CASSPGLAVIAKNIQYF
many TRBJ2-3 TRBV7-2 TRBD1 TGTGCCAGCAGCAATTCAGGGGGCACGCAGTATTTT CASSNSGGTQYF
. TRBJ2-2 TRBV20-1 TRBD1 TGCAGTGCTGGCGACAGGGTAAAGACCGGGGAGCTGTTTTTT CSAGDRVKTGELFF
many TRBJ2-3 TRBV11-2 . TGTGCCAGCAGCTTAGGGGTTGGGTTTGGGTCCACAGATACGCAGTATTTT CASSLGVGFGSTDTQYF
. TRBJ2-7 TRBV20-1 TRBD2 TGCAGTGCTCGCAAACCGGGACTAGGGTTCCCCGAGCAGTACTTC CSARKPGLGFPEQYF
. TRBJ1-2 TRBV7-9 . TGTGCCAGCACCCAATCGCCGGGGTATGTCTACACCTTC CASTQSPGYVYTF
. TRBJ2-5 TRBV5-1 TRBD1 TGCGCCAGCAGCTCAGATCAGGGGGCCGCAGAGACCCAGTACTTC CASSSDQGAAETQYF
few TRBJ2-1 TRBV20-1 . TGCAGTGCTGGCCGACTAGTAAGTTATTACAATGAGCAGTTCTTC CSAGRLVSYYNEQFF
few TRBJ2-7 TRBV20-1 TRBD2 TGCAGTGCTAGAGATTGGACTAGCGGGAGGGTACATAGCGAGCAGTACTTC CSARDWTSGRVHSEQYF
few TRBJ2-7 TRBV11-2 . TGTGCCAGCAGCTTAGAGGCAGCCCCCTCCTACGAGCAGTACTTC CASSLEAAPSYEQYF
. TRBJ1-1 TRBV18 . TGTGCCAGCTCACCCATCCCCACCGGGGACACTGAAGCTTTCTTT CASSPIPTGDTEAFF
few TRBJ2-6 TRBV5-1 . TGCGCCAGCAGCTTGGATCGGCCCGGGGCCAACGTCCTGACTTTC CASSLDRPGANVLTF
few TRBJ2-4 TRBV20-1 TRBD1 TGCAGTGCACATACTAAGGACAGGGGGAGATTAGTGGCCAAAAACATTCAGTACTTC CSAHTKDRGRLVAKNIQYF
. TRBJ2-1 TRBV7-8 . TGTGCCAGCAGCTTAGTATCAGGGGGGCGCTACAATGAGCAGTTCTTC CASSLVSGGRYNEQFF
. TRBJ2-3 TRBV6-2/TRBV6-3 . TGTGCCAGCAGTTACTCGCCGGGATTTGGCACAGATACGCAGTATTTT CASSYSPGFGTDTQYF
. TRBJ1-1 TRBV30 . TGTGCCTGGAGTAAACAGGGTAACACTGAAGCTTTCTTT CAWSKQGNTEAFF
. TRBJ2-7 TRBV28 . TGTGCCAGCAGGAAAGCCTCGGGCAGCCTCTACGAGCAGTACTTC CASRKASGSLYEQYF
. TRBJ2-7 TRBV14 . TGTGCCAGCAGCCAAACACAGGATATCTACGAGCAGTACTTC CASSQTQDIYEQYF